Listed below are T cell receptor beta chains from one sample, sequenced in a study of CDR3 diversity in severe acne. TCRdb used MiXCR to reprocess the PCR reads, holding one entry per CDR3 protein. The data hold around 94,000 distinct CDR3 sequences, with roughly 51% observed a single time. Sequencing was carried out using blood. Source of these receptors: a male donor with acne. The CDR3 runs from the conserved cysteine through the conserved F or W. The order of the fields is J gene, V gene, CDR3 length, clone size, D gene, CDR3 protein, CDR3 DNA. D genes are given only for firm matches. For some rows the clone size is stated as once, few or many, or as a class when expanded; others skip it.

J: TRBJ2-5; V: TRBV28; length: 17; size: many; D: TRBD2; CDR3: CASSQGLAVLIAETQYF; DNA: TGTGCCAGCAGCCAAGGACTAGCGGTTTTAATTGCAGAGACCCAGTACTTC
J: TRBJ2-1; V: TRBV12-3/TRBV12-4; length: 13; size: NA; D: TRBD2; CDR3: CASSETSGTFQFF; DNA: TGTGCCAGCAGCGAGACTAGCGGGACCTTCCAGTTCTTC
J: TRBJ2-2; V: TRBV12-3/TRBV12-4; length: 14; size: NA; D: NA; CDR3: CASSPRVPTGELFF; DNA: TGTGCCAGCAGCCCCCGGGTACCCACCGGGGAGCTGTTTTTT
J: TRBJ2-7; V: TRBV15; length: 14; size: NA; D: NA; CDR3: CATSSPRRTLEQYF; DNA: TGTGCCACCAGCAGCCCCCGCAGGACCCTCGAGCAGTACTTC
J: TRBJ2-6; V: TRBV28; length: 15; size: few; D: NA; CDR3: CASFPGGSGANVLTF; DNA: TGTGCCAGCTTTCCCGGGGGCTCTGGGGCCAACGTCCTGACTTTC
J: TRBJ1-1; V: TRBV29-1; length: 11; size: NA; D: NA; CDR3: CSVGLMSAAFF; DNA: TGCAGCGTGGGGCTTATGAGTGCGGCTTTCTTT
J: TRBJ1-4; V: TRBV6-1; length: 14; size: NA; D: NA; CDR3: CATTDRGLSEKLFF; DNA: TGTGCCACCACCGACCGGGGGCTATCTGAAAAACTGTTTTTT
J: TRBJ1-2; V: TRBV6-5; length: 18; size: NA; D: NA; CDR3: CASSYSSYPGVEDDGYTF; DNA: TGTGCCAGCAGTTACTCGTCTTATCCTGGCGTTGAGGACGATGGCTACACCTTC
J: TRBJ1-4; V: TRBV27; length: 13; size: many; D: TRBD1; CDR3: CASSLDRGEKLFF; DNA: TGTGCCAGCAGTTTGGACAGGGGAGAAAAACTGTTTTTT
J: TRBJ2-7; V: TRBV4-2; length: 16; size: NA; D: TRBD1; CDR3: CASSQEGTANTGELYF; DNA: TGTGCCAGCAGCCAAGAGGGGACAGCGAACACCGGGGAGCTGTACTTC
J: TRBJ2-7; V: TRBV2; length: 14; size: many; D: NA; CDR3: CASSRDTVSYEQYF; DNA: TGTGCCAGCAGCCGGGACACTGTCTCCTACGAGCAGTACTTC
J: TRBJ2-5; V: TRBV2; length: 14; size: NA; D: TRBD2; CDR3: CASMLAGEMETQYF; DNA: TGTGCCAGCATGCTAGCGGGAGAGATGGAGACCCAGTACTTC
J: TRBJ1-6; V: TRBV18; length: 17; size: many; D: NA; CDR3: CASSPGARQFYNSPLHF; DNA: TGTGCCAGCTCACCGGGCGCCAGACAGTTTTATAATTCACCCCTCCACTTT
J: TRBJ2-3; V: TRBV20-1; length: 11; size: NA; D: NA; CDR3: CSARDTDTQYF; DNA: TGCAGTGCTAGAGATACAGATACGCAGTATTTT
J: TRBJ2-7; V: TRBV20-1; length: 11; size: many; D: NA; CDR3: CSASGGLRQYF; DNA: TGCAGTGCTAGCGGGGGCTTAAGGCAGTACTTC
J: TRBJ2-5; V: TRBV20-1; length: 15; size: NA; D: TRBD2; CDR3: CSASGGLAGEETQYF; DNA: TGCAGTGCTAGCGGGGGACTAGCGGGAGAAGAGACCCAGTACTTC
J: TRBJ2-7; V: TRBV12-3/TRBV12-4; length: 12; size: NA; D: NA; CDR3: CASAGESYEQYF; DNA: TGTGCCAGCGCAGGAGAGTCCTACGAGCAGTACTTC
J: TRBJ1-2; V: TRBV20-1; length: 13; size: NA; D: NA; CDR3: CSANGQNYYGYTF; DNA: TGCAGTGCTAACGGACAGAACTACTATGGCTACACCTTC
J: TRBJ1-5; V: TRBV20-1; length: 13; size: many; D: NA; CDR3: CSASLMGHQPQHF; DNA: TGCAGTGCTAGCCTTATGGGCCATCAGCCCCAGCATTTT
J: TRBJ2-7; V: TRBV7-9; length: 14; size: NA; D: TRBD2; CDR3: CASSLGTTTYEQYF; DNA: TGTGCCAGCAGCCTCGGGACTACAACCTACGAGCAGTACTTC
J: TRBJ2-7; V: TRBV5-6; length: 13; size: NA; D: NA; CDR3: CASSPSGADEQYF; DNA: TGTGCCAGCAGCCCCTCGGGAGCCGACGAGCAGTACTTC
J: TRBJ2-6; V: TRBV6-2/TRBV6-3; length: 17; size: many; D: NA; CDR3: CASSYDGTLPGANVLTF; DNA: TGTGCCAGCAGTTACGACGGGACCCTCCCTGGGGCCAACGTCCTGACTTTC
J: TRBJ1-3; V: TRBV6-4; length: 15; size: few; D: NA; CDR3: CASPAGGAAGNTIYF; DNA: TGTGCCAGCCCCGCCGGGGGGGCGGCTGGAAACACCATATATTTT
J: TRBJ2-7; V: TRBV13; length: 14; size: many; D: TRBD2; CDR3: CASSVGLADYEQYF; DNA: TGTGCCAGCAGCGTTGGACTAGCGGACTACGAGCAGTACTTC
J: TRBJ2-3; V: TRBV2; length: 16; size: NA; D: NA; CDR3: CASSGPTLGEADTQYF; DNA: TGTGCCAGCAGTGGCCCGACCCTAGGGGAGGCAGATACGCAGTATTTT
J: TRBJ2-7; V: TRBV7-2; length: 15; size: once; D: NA; CDR3: CASSLTRGRTYEQYF; DNA: TGTGCCAGCAGCTTAACGCGGGGACGTACCTACGAGCAGTACTTC